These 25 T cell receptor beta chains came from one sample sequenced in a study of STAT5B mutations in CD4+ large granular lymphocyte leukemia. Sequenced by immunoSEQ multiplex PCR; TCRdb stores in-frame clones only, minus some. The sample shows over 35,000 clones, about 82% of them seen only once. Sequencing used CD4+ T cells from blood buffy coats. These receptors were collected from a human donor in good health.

The CDR3 coding sequence is TGCGCCAGCAGTACGACTAGCGGGAGCAAGACCCAGTACTTC. It translates to CASSTTSGSKTQYF. The rearrangement joins TRBV5-1 to TRBJ2-5; 12 nucleotides agree with TRBD2. V was pared by 5 bases and J by 6 bases, with 5 bases of the junction left unmatched. CDR3 length equals 14 residues. The germline CDR1 and CDR2 sequences are SGHRS and YFSETQ.

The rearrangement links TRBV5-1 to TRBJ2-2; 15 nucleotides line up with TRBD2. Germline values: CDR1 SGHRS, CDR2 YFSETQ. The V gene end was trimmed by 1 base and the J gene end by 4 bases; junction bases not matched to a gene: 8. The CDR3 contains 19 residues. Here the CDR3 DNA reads TGCGCCAGCAGCTTGAATTCGGGACTAGCGGGAGGTGGCACCGGGGAGCTGTTTTTT. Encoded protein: CASSLNSGLAGGGTGELFF.

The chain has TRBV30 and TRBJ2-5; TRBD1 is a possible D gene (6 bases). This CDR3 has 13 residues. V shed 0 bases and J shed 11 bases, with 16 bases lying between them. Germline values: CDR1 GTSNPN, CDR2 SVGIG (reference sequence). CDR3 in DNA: TGTGCCTGGAGTGTGACAGGTTTAGGGGAGCAGTACTTC. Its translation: CAWSVTGLGEQYF.

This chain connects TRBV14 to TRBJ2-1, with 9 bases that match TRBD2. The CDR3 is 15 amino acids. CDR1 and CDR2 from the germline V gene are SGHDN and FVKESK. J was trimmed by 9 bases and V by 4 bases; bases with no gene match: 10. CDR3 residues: CASSPVSGGSFEQFF. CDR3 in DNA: TGTGCCAGCAGCCCGGTGAGCGGGGGGTCTTTTGAGCAGTTCTTC.

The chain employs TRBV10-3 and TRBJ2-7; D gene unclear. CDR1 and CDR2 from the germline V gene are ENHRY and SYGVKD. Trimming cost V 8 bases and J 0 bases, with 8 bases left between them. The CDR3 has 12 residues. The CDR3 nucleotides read TGTGCCATCGGACGGATCTCCTACGAGCAGTACTTC. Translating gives CAIGRISYEQYF.

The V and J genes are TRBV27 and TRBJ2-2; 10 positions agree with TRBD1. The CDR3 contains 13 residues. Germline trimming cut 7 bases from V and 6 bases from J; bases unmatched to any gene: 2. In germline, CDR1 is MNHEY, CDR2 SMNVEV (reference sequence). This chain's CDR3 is CASNDRGPGELFF. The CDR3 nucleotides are TGTGCCAGCAATGACAGGGGGCCCGGGGAGCTGTTTTTT.

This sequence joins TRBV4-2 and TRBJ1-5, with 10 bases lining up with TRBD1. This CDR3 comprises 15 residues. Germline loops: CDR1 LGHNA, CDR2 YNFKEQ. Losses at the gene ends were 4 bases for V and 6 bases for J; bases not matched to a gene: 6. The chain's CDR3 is CASSPGTGVGQPQHF. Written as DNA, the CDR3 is TGTGCCAGCAGCCCCGGGACAGGGGTGGGTCAGCCCCAGCATTTT.

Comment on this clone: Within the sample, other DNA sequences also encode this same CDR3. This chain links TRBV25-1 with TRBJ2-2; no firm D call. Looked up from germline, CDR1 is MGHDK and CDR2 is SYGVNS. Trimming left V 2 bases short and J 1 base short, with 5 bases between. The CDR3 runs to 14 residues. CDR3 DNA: TGTGCCAGCAGTGAACGTTTGAACACCGGGGAGCTGTTTTTT. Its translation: CASSERLNTGELFF. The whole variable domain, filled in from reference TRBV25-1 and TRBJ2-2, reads EADIYQTPRYLVIGTGKKITLECSQTMGHDKMYWYQQDPGMELHLIHYSYGVNSTEKGDLSSESTVSRIRTEHFPLTLESARPSHTSQYLCASSERLNTGELFFGEGSRLTVL.

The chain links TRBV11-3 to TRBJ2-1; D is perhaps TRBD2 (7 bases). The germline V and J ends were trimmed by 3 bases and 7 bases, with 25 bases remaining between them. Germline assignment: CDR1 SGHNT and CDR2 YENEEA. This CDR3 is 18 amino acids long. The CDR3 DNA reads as TGTGCCAGCAGCTTTTCGGCGGGAGTAGGGGGTCAGTTGAATGAGCAGTTCTTC. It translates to CASSFSAGVGGQLNEQFF. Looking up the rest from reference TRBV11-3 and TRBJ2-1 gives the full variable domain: EAGVVQSPRYKIIEKKQPVAFWCNPISGHNTLYWYLQNLGQGPELLIRYENEEAVDDSQLPKDRFSAERLKGVDSTLKIQPAELGDSAVYLCASSFSAGVGGQLNEQFFGPGTRLTVL.

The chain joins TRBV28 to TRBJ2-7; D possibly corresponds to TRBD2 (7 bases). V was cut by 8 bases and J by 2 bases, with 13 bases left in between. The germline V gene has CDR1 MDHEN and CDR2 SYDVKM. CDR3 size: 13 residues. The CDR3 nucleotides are TGTGCCAGCTCCTGGGGGGGCACCTACGAGCAGTACTTC. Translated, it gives CASSWGGTYEQYF. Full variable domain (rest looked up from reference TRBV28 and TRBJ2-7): DVKVTQSSRYLVKRTGEKVFLECVQDMDHENMFWYRQDPGLGLRLIYFSYDVKMKEKGDIPEGYSVSREKKERFSLILESASTNQTSMYLCASSWGGTYEQYFGPGTRLTVT.

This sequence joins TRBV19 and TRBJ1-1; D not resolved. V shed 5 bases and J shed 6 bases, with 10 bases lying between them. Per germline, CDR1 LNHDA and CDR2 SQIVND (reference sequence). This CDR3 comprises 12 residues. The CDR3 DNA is TGTGCCAGTAGTCTCCTCTCTGCTGAAGCTTTCTTT. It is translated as CASSLLSAEAFF.

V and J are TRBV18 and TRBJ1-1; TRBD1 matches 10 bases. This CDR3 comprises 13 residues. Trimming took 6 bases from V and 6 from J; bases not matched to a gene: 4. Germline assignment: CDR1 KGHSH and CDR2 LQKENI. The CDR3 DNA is TGTGCCAGCTCCCCCGGACAGGGGGCTGAAGCTTTCTTT. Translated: CASSPGQGAEAFF.

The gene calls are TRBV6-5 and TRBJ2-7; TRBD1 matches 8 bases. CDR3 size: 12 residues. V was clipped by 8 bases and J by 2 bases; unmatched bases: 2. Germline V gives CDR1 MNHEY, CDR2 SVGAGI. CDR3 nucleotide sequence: TGTGCCAGCGGACAGGGTCCCTACGAGCAGTACTTC. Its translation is CASGQGPYEQYF.

CDR3 DNA: TGTGCCAGCAGCGTAGGGAAAACAGGGAGCGGCTACACCTTC. Translation gives CASSVGKTGSGYTF. The genes are TRBV9 and TRBJ1-2; a possible D gene is TRBD1 (6 bases). V was trimmed by 0 bases and J by 8 bases, leaving 14 bases between them. CDR3 size: 14 residues. Germline CDR1 and CDR2: SGDLS and YYNGEE.

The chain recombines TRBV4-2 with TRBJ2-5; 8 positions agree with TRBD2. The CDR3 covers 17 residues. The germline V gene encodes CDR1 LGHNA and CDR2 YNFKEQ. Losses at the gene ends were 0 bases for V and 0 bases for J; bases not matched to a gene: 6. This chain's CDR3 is CASSQDPSGSDQETQYF. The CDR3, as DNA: TGTGCCAGCAGCCAAGACCCCAGCGGGAGCGACCAAGAGACCCAGTACTTC.

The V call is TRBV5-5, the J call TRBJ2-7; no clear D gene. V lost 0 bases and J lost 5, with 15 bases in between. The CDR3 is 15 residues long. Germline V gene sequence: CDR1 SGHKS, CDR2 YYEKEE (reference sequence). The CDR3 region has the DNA TGTGCCAGCAGCTTGGGACTCCCACCGGTTAACGAGCAGTACTTC. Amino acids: CASSLGLPPVNEQYF. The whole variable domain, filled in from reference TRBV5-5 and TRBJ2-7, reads DAGVTQSPTHLIKTRGQQVTLRCSPISGHKSVSWYQQVLGQGPQFIFQYYEKEERGRGNFPDRFSARQFPNYSSELNVNALLLGDSALYLCASSLGLPPVNEQYFGPGTRLTVT.

DNA for the CDR3: TGTGCCAGCAGTTACTTCGGGAATTACAATGAGCAGTTCTTC. Translated, it gives CASSYFGNYNEQFF. The chain links TRBV6-5 to TRBJ2-1; D might be TRBD2 (5 bases). Trimming pared 1 base from V and 4 bases from J, leaving 8 bases between. The CDR3 has 14 amino acids. CDR1 and CDR2 (germline): MNHEY, SVGAGI.

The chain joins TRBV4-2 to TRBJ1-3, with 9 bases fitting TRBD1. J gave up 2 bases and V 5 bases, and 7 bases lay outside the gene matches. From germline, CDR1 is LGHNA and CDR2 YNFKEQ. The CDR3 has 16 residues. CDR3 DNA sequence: TGTGCCAGCAGCGAAAGCTACAGGGGGCCTGGAAACACCATATATTTT. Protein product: CASSESYRGPGNTIYF.

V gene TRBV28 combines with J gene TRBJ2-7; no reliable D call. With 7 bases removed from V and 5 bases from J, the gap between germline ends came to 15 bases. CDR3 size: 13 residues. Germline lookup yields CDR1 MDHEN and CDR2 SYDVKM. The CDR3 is CASTASERNEQYF. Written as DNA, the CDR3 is TGTGCCAGCACCGCCTCGGAAAGGAACGAGCAGTACTTC.

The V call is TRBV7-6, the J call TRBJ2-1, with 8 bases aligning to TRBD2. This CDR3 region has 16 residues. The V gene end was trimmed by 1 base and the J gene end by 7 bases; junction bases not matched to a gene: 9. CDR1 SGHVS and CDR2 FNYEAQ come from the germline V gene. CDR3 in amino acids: CASSLGASGFFNEQFF. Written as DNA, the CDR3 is TGTGCCAGCAGCTTAGGGGCTAGCGGGTTCTTTAATGAGCAGTTCTTC.

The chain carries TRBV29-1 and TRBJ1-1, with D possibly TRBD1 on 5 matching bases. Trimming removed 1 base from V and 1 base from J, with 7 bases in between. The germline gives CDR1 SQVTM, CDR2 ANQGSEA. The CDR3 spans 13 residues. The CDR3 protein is CSVEAGWNTEAFF. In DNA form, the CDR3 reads TGCAGCGTTGAAGCAGGGTGGAACACTGAAGCTTTCTTT. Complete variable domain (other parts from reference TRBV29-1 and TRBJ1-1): SAVISQKPSRDICQRGTSLTIQCQVDSQVTMMFWYRQQPGQSLTLIATANQGSEATYESGFVIDKFPISRPNLTFSTLTVSNMSPEDSSIYLCSVEAGWNTEAFFGQGTRLTVV.

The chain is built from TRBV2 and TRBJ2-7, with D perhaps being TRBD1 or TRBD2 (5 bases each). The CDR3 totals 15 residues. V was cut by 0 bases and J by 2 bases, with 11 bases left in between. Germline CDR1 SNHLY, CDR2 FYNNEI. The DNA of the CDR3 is TGTGCCAGCAGTGAAGCTTCGGGACCCACCTACGAGCAGTACTTC. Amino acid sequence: CASSEASGPTYEQYF.

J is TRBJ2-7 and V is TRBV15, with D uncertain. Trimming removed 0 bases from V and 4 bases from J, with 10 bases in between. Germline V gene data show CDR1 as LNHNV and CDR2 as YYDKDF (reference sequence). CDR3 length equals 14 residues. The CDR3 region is CATSREVESYEQYF. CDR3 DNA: TGTGCCACCAGCAGAGAGGTGGAGAGTTACGAGCAGTACTTC.

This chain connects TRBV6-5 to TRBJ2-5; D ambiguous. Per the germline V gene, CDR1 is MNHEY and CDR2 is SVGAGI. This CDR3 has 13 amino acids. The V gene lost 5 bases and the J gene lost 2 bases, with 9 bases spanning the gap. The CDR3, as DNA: TGTGCCAGCAGTAGAAGCGTTCAAGAGACCCAGTACTTC. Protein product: CASSRSVQETQYF.

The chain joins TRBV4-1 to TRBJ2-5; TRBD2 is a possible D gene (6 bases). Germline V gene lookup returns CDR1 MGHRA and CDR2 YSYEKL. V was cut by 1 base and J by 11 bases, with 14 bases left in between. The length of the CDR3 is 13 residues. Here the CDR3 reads CASSQGPTREQYF. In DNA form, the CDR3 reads TGCGCCAGCAGCCAAGGGCCCACTCGGGAGCAGTACTTC.